This record concerns one TCR beta chain sequence. The antigen remains undetermined. Only in-frame clones appear in the TCRdb table, and some are missing; sequencing was by immunoSEQ multiplex PCR. The data show 550,000 to 800,000 clones, around 91% seen once. This sample is drawn from a study of shared clonotypes between healthy human individuals. Regarding the study as a whole: Shared clonotypes: about 5.3% naive CD4, 3.5% to 4% naive CD8, 2.3% memory CD4, 0.4% to 0.45% memory CD8. What rarefaction showed was incomplete sorted-subset sequencing despite large depth. Sampling covered nothing but blood. Tissue TCR repertoires likely differ from those found in blood.

Specimen: memory CD8+ T cells from PBMCs. The subset here: CD45RO+ cells pooled with CCR7-negative TemRA cells. The receptor was derived from a young man in good health. Some clones in this sample may be carry-over from other donors' samples.

The CDR3 sequence is CASSDYRDLHNEQFF. The CDR3 DNA sequence: TGTGCCAGCAGTGACTACAGGGACCTCCACAATGAGCAGTTCTTC. The V gene is TRBV2, the J gene TRBJ2-1; a weak D match, TRBD1 (6 bases). Trimming stripped 3 bases from V and 5 bases from J, with 14 bases between. Germline loops: CDR1 SNHLY, CDR2 FYNNEI. This CDR3 is 15 amino acids long. The variable domain in full, with the rest retrieved from reference TRBV2 and TRBJ2-1, is EPEVTQTPSHQVTQMGQEVILRCVPISNHLYFYWYRQILGQKVEFLVSFYNNEISEKSEIFDDQFSVERPDGSNFTLKIRSTKLEDSAMYFCASSDYRDLHNEQFFGPGTRLTVL.